What follows is one TCR beta chain and its context. The data were taken from a study of cytomegalovirus exposure and HLA in healthy donors. V lost 10 bases and J 4 bases, leaving 17 bases between the germline ends. CDR1 is MDHEN, CDR2 SYDVKM, per germline. This CDR3 has 14 residues. A multiplex PCR was run with 60 Vbeta primers and 13 Jbeta primers. Profiled with immunoSEQ multiplex PCR; TCRdb holds only in-frame clones, not every one. Of 130,000 to 150,000 clones listed, around four fifths are singletons. The chain couples TRBV28 to TRBJ1-5; the D is unclear. This receptor was taken from a female donor in good health and CMV-seronegative. The source material was PBMCs. The CDR3 DNA reads as TGTGCCACCCACCAGCGGAGACTAAATCAGCCCCAGCATTTT. Its protein product is CATHQRRLNQPQHF.